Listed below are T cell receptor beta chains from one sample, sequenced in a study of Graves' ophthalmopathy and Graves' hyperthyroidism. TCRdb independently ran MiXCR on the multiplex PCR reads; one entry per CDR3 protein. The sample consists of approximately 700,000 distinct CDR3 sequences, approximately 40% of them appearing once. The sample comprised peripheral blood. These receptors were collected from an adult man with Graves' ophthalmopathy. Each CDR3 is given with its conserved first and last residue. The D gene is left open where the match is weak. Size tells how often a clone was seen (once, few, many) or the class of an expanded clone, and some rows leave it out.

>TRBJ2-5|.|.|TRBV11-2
CASSTTAYQETQYF
TGTGCCAGCAGCACCACAGCGTACCAAGAGACCCAGTACTTC
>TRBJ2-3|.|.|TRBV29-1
CSVELRGTDTQYF
TGCAGCGTTGAACTCAGGGGCACAGATACGCAGTATTTT
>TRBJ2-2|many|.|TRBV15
CATSPRARTEELFF
TGTGCCACCAGTCCACGGGCTCGCACCGAGGAGCTGTTTTTT
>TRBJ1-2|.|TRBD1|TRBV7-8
CASSSEGTGPKGYTF
TGTGCCAGCAGTTCAGAGGGGACAGGACCAAAAGGCTACACCTTC
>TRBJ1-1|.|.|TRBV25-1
CASSKQGRRTEAFF
TGTGCCAGCAGCAAACAGGGACGGCGCACTGAAGCTTTCTTT
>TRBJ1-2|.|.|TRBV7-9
CAWSAFGVGGYTF
TGTGCCTGGAGTGCGTTCGGGGTTGGTGGCTACACCTTC
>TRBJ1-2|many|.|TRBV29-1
CSVEPRINYGYTF
TGCAGCGTTGAACCCAGAATAAACTATGGCTACACCTTC
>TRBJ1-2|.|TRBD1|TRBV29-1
CSGYGTGGRYGYTF
TGCAGCGGGTATGGGACAGGGGGCCGTTATGGCTACACCTTC
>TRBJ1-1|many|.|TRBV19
CASNRGATEAFF
TGTGCCAGTAATCGGGGGGCCACTGAAGCTTTCTTT
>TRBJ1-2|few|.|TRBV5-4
CASSSSVLTGPNYGYTF
TGTGCCAGCAGTTCCTCCGTTCTTACAGGGCCCAACTATGGCTACACCTTC
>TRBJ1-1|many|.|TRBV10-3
CAITGTAMNTEAFF
TGTGCCATCACCGGGACGGCCATGAACACTGAAGCTTTCTTT
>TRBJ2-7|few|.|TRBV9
CASSVGRAHSYEQYF
TGTGCCAGCAGCGTAGGCCGGGCGCACTCCTACGAGCAGTACTTC
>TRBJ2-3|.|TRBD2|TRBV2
CASRGSADTQYF
TGTGCCAGCCGCGGGAGCGCAGATACGCAGTATTTT
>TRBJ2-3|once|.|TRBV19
CATLKTDTQYF
TGTGCCACCCTCAAGACAGATACGCAGTATTTT
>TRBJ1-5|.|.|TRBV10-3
CAISEWGDTAKPQHF
TGTGCCATCAGTGAGTGGGGGGACACCGCGAAGCCCCAGCATTTT
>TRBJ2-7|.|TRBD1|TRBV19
CASSIDVGQVYEQYF
TGTGCCAGTAGTATAGATGTGGGACAGGTTTACGAGCAGTACTTC
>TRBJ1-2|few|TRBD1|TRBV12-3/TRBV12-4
CASSSPGGDGYTF
TGTGCCAGCAGCTCCCCAGGGGGTGATGGCTACACCTTC
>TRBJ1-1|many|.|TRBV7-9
CASSLDRQRNTEAFF
TGTGCCAGCAGCTTAGATCGGCAGAGGAACACTGAAGCTTTCTTT
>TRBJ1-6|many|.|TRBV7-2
CASRLRQVADSPLHF
TGTGCCAGCAGGCTAAGACAGGTCGCGGATTCACCCCTCCACTTT
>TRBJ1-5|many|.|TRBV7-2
CASSPTWGANQPQHF
TGTGCCAGCAGCCCGACATGGGGCGCCAATCAGCCCCAGCATTTT
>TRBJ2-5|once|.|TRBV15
CATSRDRRGFSTDTQYF
TGTGCCACCAGCAGAGATCGGCGGGGATTTAGCACAGATACGCAGTACTTC
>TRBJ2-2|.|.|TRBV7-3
CASLPYRVNTGELFF
TGTGCCAGCTTACCATACAGGGTGAACACCGGGGAGCTGTTTTTT
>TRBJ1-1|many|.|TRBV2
CASSEGRGTEAFF
TGTGCCAGCAGTGAGGGTCGGGGTACTGAAGCTTTCTTT
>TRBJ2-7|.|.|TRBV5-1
CASSLGGGRGWEYEQYF
TGCGCCAGCAGCTTGGGAGGAGGTCGCGGGTGGGAATACGAGCAGTACTTC
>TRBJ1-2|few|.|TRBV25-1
CASSEALGANYGYTF
TGTGCCAGCAGTGAAGCGCTGGGAGCTAACTATGGCTACACCTTC
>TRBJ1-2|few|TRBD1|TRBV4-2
CASSPRNTQGAAGYTF
TGTGCCAGCAGCCCAAGGAATACACAGGGGGCAGCGGGCTACACCTTC
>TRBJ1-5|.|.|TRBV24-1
CATSDRTAGTGDQPQHF
TGTGCCACCAGTGATCGGACAGCGGGGACCGGGGATCAGCCCCAGCATTTT
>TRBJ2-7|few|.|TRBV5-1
CASSPEGQLNAYEQYF
TGCGCCAGCAGCCCGGAGGGACAACTCAACGCCTACGAGCAGTACTTC
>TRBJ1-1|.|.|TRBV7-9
CASSQDVGSEAFF
TGTGCCAGCAGCCAAGACGTCGGGTCTGAAGCTTTCTTT
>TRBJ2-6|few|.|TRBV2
CASSVTVSVRSSGANVLTF
TGTGCCAGCAGTGTTACAGTGTCAGTCCGTAGCTCTGGGGCCAACGTCCTGACTTTC
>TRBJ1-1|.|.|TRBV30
CAWSVVQGIGEAFF
TGTGCCTGGAGTGTAGTCCAGGGGATCGGAGAAGCTTTCTTT
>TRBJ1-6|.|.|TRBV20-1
CSALRGGGESPLHF
TGCAGTGCTCTTAGGGGGGGCGGGGAATCACCCCTCCACTTT
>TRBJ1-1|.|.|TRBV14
CASSQLTPRGNEAFF
TGTGCCAGCAGCCAATTGACACCAAGGGGGAATGAAGCTTTCTTT
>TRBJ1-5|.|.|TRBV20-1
CSARPGPNSQPQHF
TGCAGTGCCCGACCCGGACCGAACAGTCAGCCCCAGCATTTT
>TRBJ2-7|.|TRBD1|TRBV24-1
CASSMTGWGLEQYF
TGTGCCAGCAGTATGACAGGGTGGGGCCTCGAGCAGTACTTC
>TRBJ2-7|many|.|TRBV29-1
CSVEKGDGATEQYF
TGCAGCGTTGAAAAAGGGGATGGGGCTACGGAGCAGTACTTC
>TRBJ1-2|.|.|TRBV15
CATSRGQLYGYTF
TGTGCCACCAGCAGAGGACAGCTTTATGGCTACACCTTC
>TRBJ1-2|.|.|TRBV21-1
CARSNYGYTF
TGTGCCAGGAGCAACTATGGCTACACCTTC
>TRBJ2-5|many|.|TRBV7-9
CASSFGGRGWQTQYF
TGTGCCAGCAGCTTTGGAGGCAGGGGTTGGCAGACCCAGTACTTC
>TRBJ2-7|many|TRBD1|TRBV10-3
CAISGPGTEGYEQYF
TGTGCCATCAGTGGACCCGGGACAGAAGGTTACGAGCAGTACTTC
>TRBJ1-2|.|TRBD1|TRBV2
CASSLSSRTGGYGYTF
TGTGCCAGCAGTTTATCTTCACGGACAGGGGGCTATGGCTACACCTTC
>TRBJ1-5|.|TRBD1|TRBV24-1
CATSDLLWTGDQPQHF
TGTGCCACCAGTGATTTACTGTGGACAGGGGATCAGCCCCAGCATTTT